This T cell receptor (beta chain) was observed in a study of cytomegalovirus exposure and HLA in healthy donors. A multiplex PCR was run with 60 Vbeta primers and 13 Jbeta primers. Profiled with immunoSEQ multiplex PCR; TCRdb holds only in-frame clones, not every one. In the table there are 100,000 to 150,000 clones, 70% to 80% of which are singletons. The table lists this clone with a few counts. The material sequenced was PBMCs. The TCR sequence derives from a woman aged 60-70 years in good health and CMV-seronegative.

The CDR3 sequence: CASSWRVSGKGETQYF. In DNA form, the CDR3 reads TGCGCCAGCAGTTGGAGGGTTAGCGGGAAGGGGGAGACCCAGTACTTC. This chain joins TRBV5-1 and TRBJ2-5; 8 nucleotides agree with TRBD2. CDR3 length: 16 residues. V lost 5 bases to trimming and J lost 5 bases; unmatched junction nucleotides: 14. The germline V gene has CDR1 SGHRS and CDR2 YFSETQ.